A single sample gave rise to the 18 T cell receptor beta chains below, sequenced in a study of T cells after yellow fever vaccination. TCRdb independently ran MiXCR on the 5' RACE reads; one entry per CDR3 protein. The table records hundreds of thousands of distinct CDR3 sequences, 9% to 15% of them present only once. Sequencing was performed on PBMCs, taken on the day of the yellow fever booster vaccination. Every receptor here comes from a man aged 25 to 40 who received the YFV17D yellow fever vaccine.

This clonotype was seen more than once but under ten times. The chain employs TRBV5-1 and TRBJ1-4; 7 nucleotides line up with TRBD1. Germline values: CDR1 SGHRS, CDR2 YFSETQ. The CDR3 length is 18 residues. With 4 bases clipped from V and 0 bases from J, the junction kept 12 bases outside the gene matches. CDR3 DNA: TGCGCCAGCAGCGTTACAGGGAGGGGGCCTACAACTAATGAAAAACTGTTTTTT. Translating gives CASSVTGRGPTTNEKLFF.

This clonotype showed up many times. The chain joins TRBV5-6 to TRBJ2-5; D possibly corresponds to TRBD1 (8 bases). CDR3 size: 15 residues. V lost 4 bases, J lost 5 bases, and 18 bases lay in between. Germline V CDR1 and CDR2: SGHDT, YYEEEE. The DNA of the CDR3 is TGTGCCAGCAGCGCAACAGACAGGGGAGGGGAGACCCAGTACTTC. Translated: CASSATDRGGETQYF.

The V gene is TRBV14, the J gene TRBJ2-5; 8 positions match TRBD2. Trimming took 0 bases from V and 3 from J; bases not matched to a gene: 3. The germline V gene encodes CDR1 SGHDN and CDR2 FVKESK. This CDR3 has 15 amino acids. The CDR3, as DNA: TGTGCCAGCAGCCAAGATTTCGGGGGGGAAGAGACCCAGTACTTC. Its protein is CASSQDFGGEETQYF.

The rearrangement links TRBV7-2 to TRBJ2-2, with D uncertain. The ends were cut back, 10 bases at V and 0 bases at J, with 9 bases in the middle. This CDR3 spans 13 amino acids. The germline V gene encodes CDR1 SGHTA and CDR2 FQGNSA. CDR3 residues: CTNETPNTGELFF. The CDR3 DNA sequence: TGTACCAACGAAACACCGAACACCGGGGAGCTGTTTTTT.

The chain joins TRBV3-1 to TRBJ1-3; maybe TRBD1 (5 bases). The CDR3 loop spans 14 amino acids. CDR1 and CDR2 (germline): LGHDT, YNNKEL (reference sequence). Trimming shortened V by 4 bases and J by 3 bases, and 10 bases separated the two germline ends. The CDR3 loop is CASSPGTYGNTIYF. In DNA form, the CDR3 reads TGTGCCAGCAGCCCCGGGACTTATGGAAACACCATATATTTT.

This clonotype was picked up a small number of times. The chain employs TRBV9 and TRBJ1-4; D unclear. CDR3 size: 17 residues. V lost 3 bases to trimming and J lost 4 bases, with 19 bases between them. Germline V gene sequence: CDR1 SGDLS, CDR2 YYNGEE. The CDR3 sequence is CASSGLIVDGNNEKLFF. In DNA, the CDR3 is TGTGCCAGCAGCGGACTCATAGTAGACGGTAATAATGAAAAACTGTTTTTT. The full variable domain, its missing parts supplied by reference TRBV9 and TRBJ1-4, is DSGVTQTPKHLITATGQRVTLRCSPRSGDLSVYWYQQSLDQGLQFLIQYYNGEERAKGNILERFSAQQFPDLHSELNLSSLELGDSALYFCASSGLIVDGNNEKLFFGSGTQLSVL.

This clonotype has ten or more counts. V is TRBV27 and J is TRBJ2-1; no firm D call. Germline V gene data show CDR1 as MNHEY and CDR2 as SMNVEV (reference sequence). The length of the CDR3 is 14 residues. V was cut by 3 bases and J by 6 bases, with 12 bases left in between. The CDR3 region has the DNA TGTGCCAGCAGTTTGGTAGTTGGGCTCAATGAGCAGTTCTTC. Translating it yields CASSLVVGLNEQFF.

The J gene is TRBJ2-1, the V gene TRBV12-3 or TRBV12-4; 10 bases match TRBD2. The CDR3 has 14 residues. Trimming removed 6 bases from V and 5 bases from J; junction bases left unmatched: 4. CDR3 coding DNA: TGTGCCAGCAGACCTAGCGGGAGCAACAATGAGCAGTTCTTC. Translation gives CASRPSGSNNEQFF.

This clonotype has a count of ten or more. The chain links TRBV7-2 to TRBJ2-4; TRBD2 aligns across 7 bases. Germline V gives CDR1 SGHTA, CDR2 FQGNSA. V dropped 6 bases and J dropped 11; count of bases not matched to a gene: 10. The CDR3 consists of 13 residues. This chain's CDR3 is CASRVGGRTVQYF. The DNA for the CDR3 is TGTGCCAGCAGAGTCGGGGGGAGGACGGTTCAGTACTTC.

Only a few counts were recorded for this clonotype. The J gene is TRBJ2-5, the V gene TRBV20-1; D perhaps matches TRBD1 (5 bases). Germline assignment: CDR1 DFQATT and CDR2 SNEGSKA (reference sequence). V was cut by 5 bases and J by 5 bases, with 18 bases left in between. The length of the CDR3 is 14 residues. This CDR3 reads CSARGQVQGETQYF. Here the CDR3 DNA reads TGCAGTGCTCGTGGACAAGTGCAGGGCGAGACCCAGTACTTC.

The chain combines TRBV28 with TRBJ2-1; a possible D gene is TRBD1 (5 bases). Germline values: CDR1 MDHEN, CDR2 SYDVKM. Trimming took 6 bases from V and 6 from J, leaving 15 bases between them. The CDR3 runs 14 residues. The CDR3 sequence: CASRRQGVPNEQFF. CDR3 sequence (DNA): TGTGCCAGCAGACGACAAGGGGTGCCCAATGAGCAGTTCTTC. Full variable domain (rest looked up from reference TRBV28 and TRBJ2-1): DVKVTQSSRYLVKRTGEKVFLECVQDMDHENMFWYRQDPGLGLRLIYFSYDVKMKEKGDIPEGYSVSREKKERFSLILESASTNQTSMYLCASRRQGVPNEQFFGPGTRLTVL.

This clonotype was recorded a few times. The DNA of the CDR3 is TGTGCCAGCAGCTTAGCGGCTAGCGGGAGGACAGATACGCAGTATTTT. Residues: CASSLAASGRTDTQYF. The J gene is TRBJ2-3, the V gene TRBV7-6; 11 nucleotides align to TRBD2. The CDR3 consists of 16 residues. V trimming: 0 bases; J trimming: 3 bases; junction bases outside the gene matches: 2. The germline CDR1 and CDR2 sequences are SGHVS and FNYEAQ. Combining the CDR3 with reference TRBV7-6 and TRBJ2-3 gives the whole variable domain GAGVSQSPRYKVTKRGQDVALRCDPISGHVSLYWYRQALGQGPEFLTYFNYEAQQDKSGLPNDRFSAERPEGSISTLTIQRTEQRDSAMYRCASSLAASGRTDTQYFGPGTRLTVL.

The rearrangement uses TRBV7-2 and TRBJ2-2; 7 bases align to TRBD2. Losses at the gene ends were 7 bases for V and 4 bases for J; bases not matched to a gene: 6. This CDR3 has 14 amino acids. The germline CDR1 and CDR2 sequences are SGHTA and FQGNSA. CDR3 sequence reads: CASTLWGGTGELFF. In DNA form, the CDR3 reads TGTGCCAGCACCCTATGGGGGGGCACCGGGGAGCTGTTTTTT.

This chain connects TRBV2 to TRBJ1-3; the match to TRBD1 covers 8 bases. In germline, CDR1 is SNHLY, CDR2 FYNNEI. The trim removed 5 bases at V and 3 bases at J, leaving 6 bases unmatched. This CDR3 spans 15 amino acids. CDR3 sequence: CASSLDRGDGNTIYF. For the CDR3, the DNA is TGTGCCAGCAGTCTCGACAGGGGAGATGGAAACACCATATATTTT.

This clonotype was counted a few times. The V gene is TRBV29-1, the J gene TRBJ2-3; 12 bases line up with TRBD1. Germline CDR1 is SQVTM and CDR2 is ANQGSEA. The J segment lost 8 bases and the V segment lost 8 bases, leaving 11 bases of the junction unmatched. The CDR3 consists of 14 residues. In nucleotides, the CDR3 is TGCAGCCACGGCGGGACAGGGGGCCTTGGTACGCAGTATTTT. This encodes CSHGGTGGLGTQYF.

The V and J genes are TRBV5-1 and TRBJ1-2; no reliable D call. Germline V gene sequence: CDR1 SGHRS, CDR2 YFSETQ. V lost 0 bases to trimming and J lost 5 bases, with 11 bases between them. The CDR3 contains 14 residues. CDR3 DNA: TGCGCCAGCAGCTTGGAATCAGTAAATTATGGCTACACCTTC. Translating gives CASSLESVNYGYTF.

The chain uses TRBV29-1 and TRBJ2-5, with TRBD1 identical over 7 bases. Per germline, CDR1 SQVTM and CDR2 ANQGSEA. The CDR3 runs to 12 residues. V shed 6 bases, J shed 3 bases, and the junction held 4 bases outside the gene matches. The CDR3 here is CSVTGQKETQYF. CDR3 in DNA: TGCAGCGTGACGGGACAGAAAGAGACCCAGTACTTC.

On this clonotype itself: At one end the junction does not follow the germline gene, possibly because of a read error. The chain couples TRBV29-1 to TRBJ1-1; D might be TRBD1 (5 bases). The CDR3 totals 12 residues. Germline V gene data show CDR1 as SQVTM and CDR2 as ANQGSEA. The CDR3 here is CSVVPGGSEALF. CDR3 nucleotide sequence: TGCAGCGTTGTGCCTGGGGGGAGTGAAGCTTTGTTT.